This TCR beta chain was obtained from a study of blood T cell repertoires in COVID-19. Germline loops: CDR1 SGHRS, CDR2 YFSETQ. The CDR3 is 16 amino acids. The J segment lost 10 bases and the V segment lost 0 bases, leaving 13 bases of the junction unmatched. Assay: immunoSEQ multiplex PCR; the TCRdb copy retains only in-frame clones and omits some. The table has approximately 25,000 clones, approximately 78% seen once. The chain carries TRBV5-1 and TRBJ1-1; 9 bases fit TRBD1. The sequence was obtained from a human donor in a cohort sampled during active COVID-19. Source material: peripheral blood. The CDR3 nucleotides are TGCGCCAGCAGCTTGGAGCCTTTACAGGGGGCGAACAGAGCTTTCTTT. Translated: CASSLEPLQGANRAFF.